What follows are 25 T cell receptor beta chains derived from one specimen sequenced in a study of shared clonotypes between healthy human individuals. Sequencing was performed with immunoSEQ multiplex PCR; in TCRdb, only in-frame clones are kept and a portion is missing. The profile shows around 88,000 clones, roughly three quarters of them singletons. Specimen: memory CD8+ T cells sorted from blood. Regarding subset: CD45RO+ cells pooled with CCR7-negative TemRA cells. The receptors stem from a man aged 30 to 45 in good health.

The chain carries TRBV28 and TRBJ2-2, with D perhaps given as TRBD1 or TRBD2 (6 bases each). Trimming took 4 bases from V and 6 from J, leaving 9 bases between them. CDR1 and CDR2 (germline): MDHEN, SYDVKM. The CDR3 has 13 residues. CDR3 sequence: CASSWGAPGELFF. For the CDR3, the DNA is TGTGCCAGCAGTTGGGGGGCACCCGGGGAGCTGTTTTTT. The whole variable domain, filled in from reference TRBV28 and TRBJ2-2, reads DVKVTQSSRYLVKRTGEKVFLECVQDMDHENMFWYRQDPGLGLRLIYFSYDVKMKEKGDIPEGYSVSREKKERFSLILESASTNQTSMYLCASSWGAPGELFFGEGSRLTVL.

The chain joins TRBV7-6 to TRBJ2-1; the match to TRBD2 covers 7 bases. The V gene end was trimmed by 5 bases and the J gene end by 3 bases; junction bases not matched to a gene: 19. This CDR3 is built from 19 residues. Germline CDR1 is SGHVS and CDR2 is FNYEAQ. CDR3 DNA sequence: TGTGCCAGCAGCCCGAGCTCCCACCAAGCGGGACCCTTCTACAATGAGCAGTTCTTC. Translating it yields CASSPSSHQAGPFYNEQFF.

The V call is TRBV2, the J call TRBJ2-7; a possible D gene is TRBD1 (7 bases). This CDR3 is 14 amino acids long. The V and J ends lost 4 bases and 0 bases respectively, with 10 bases between them. From germline, CDR1 is SNHLY and CDR2 FYNNEI. This chain's CDR3 is CASSVQGGSYEQYF. Written as DNA, the CDR3 is TGTGCCAGCAGTGTGCAGGGGGGCTCCTACGAGCAGTACTTC.

This clone was detected ten times or more. The rearrangement uses TRBV7-9 and TRBJ1-5, with a possible D match to TRBD1 (6 bases). This CDR3 comprises 14 residues. CDR1 is SEHNR, CDR2 FQNEAQ, per germline (reference sequence). Trimming took 7 bases from V and 7 from J, leaving 17 bases between them. As DNA, the CDR3 is TGTGCCAGCACCGAAGGGGGGTTTGGACAGCCCCAGCATTTT. Translating gives CASTEGGFGQPQHF.

As for this clone: The sample holds other DNA sequences that translate to the same CDR3. The chain links TRBV29-1 to TRBJ1-1; no clear D gene. The CDR3 contains 12 residues. V gave up 5 bases and J gave up 4 bases, with 11 bases separating them. CDR1 and CDR2 (germline): SQVTM, ANQGSEA. Here the CDR3 DNA reads TGCAGCGTTCTGTATATGGGCACTGAAGCTTTCTTT. Residues: CSVLYMGTEAFF. The full variable domain, rest sourced from reference TRBV29-1 and TRBJ1-1, is SAVISQKPSRDICQRGTSLTIQCQVDSQVTMMFWYRQQPGQSLTLIATANQGSEATYESGFVIDKFPISRPNLTFSTLTVSNMSPEDSSIYLCSVLYMGTEAFFGQGTRLTVV.

As concerns this clone: The same CDR3 arises from other DNA sequences in this sample as well. Here the CDR3 reads CASSLAGNRNEQFF. The CDR3 region has the DNA TGTGCCAGCAGCTTAGCAGGGAACCGCAATGAGCAGTTCTTC. The chain uses TRBV11-1 and TRBJ2-1; no clear D. Germline V gene data show CDR1 as SGHAT and CDR2 as FQDESV (reference sequence). The CDR3 loop spans 14 amino acids. V was trimmed by 0 bases and J by 6 bases, leaving 9 bases between them. Drawing the rest from reference TRBV11-1 and TRBJ2-1, the complete variable domain is EAEVAQSPRYKITEKSQAVAFWCDPISGHATLYWYRQILGQGPELLVQFQDESVVDDSQLPKDRFSAERLKGVDSTLKIQPAELGDSAMYLCASSLAGNRNEQFFGPGTRLTVL.

The chain joins TRBV29-1 to TRBJ1-2; a possible D gene is TRBD1 (5 bases). CDR1 is SQVTM, CDR2 ANQGSEA, per germline. This CDR3 has 11 amino acids. Trimming left V 8 bases short and J 9 bases short, with 16 bases between. CDR3 nucleotides: TGCAGCTCCGCGGTGTCAGGGAGCTACACCTTC. It encodes CSSAVSGSYTF. Variable domain in full (rest from reference TRBV29-1 and TRBJ1-2): SAVISQKPSRDICQRGTSLTIQCQVDSQVTMMFWYRQQPGQSLTLIATANQGSEATYESGFVIDKFPISRPNLTFSTLTVSNMSPEDSSIYLCSSAVSGSYTFGSGTRLTVV.

This chain joins TRBV19 and TRBJ2-2, with TRBD2 matching over 11 bases. V lost 3 bases, J lost 6 bases, and 12 bases stayed unmatched. The CDR3 covers 18 residues. The germline V gene has CDR1 LNHDA and CDR2 SQIVND (reference sequence). CDR3 sequence (DNA): TGTGCCAGTAGTATGGAACTAGCGGGAGTAATCGGGCCCGGGGAGCTGTTTTTT. Translated: CASSMELAGVIGPGELFF.

This sequence joins TRBV7-6 and TRBJ2-1; 7 bases line up with TRBD1. Germline trimming cut 5 bases from V and 4 bases from J; bases unmatched to any gene: 17. The CDR3 consists of 18 residues. Germline V CDR1 and CDR2: SGHVS, FNYEAQ. The CDR3 loop is CASSNGQGDGRMYNEQFF. In nucleotides, the CDR3 is TGTGCCAGCAGCAACGGTCAGGGGGACGGACGAATGTACAATGAGCAGTTCTTC. The complete variable domain, with remaining parts taken from reference TRBV7-6 and TRBJ2-1, reads GAGVSQSPRYKVTKRGQDVALRCDPISGHVSLYWYRQALGQGPEFLTYFNYEAQQDKSGLPNDRFSAERPEGSISTLTIQRTEQRDSAMYRCASSNGQGDGRMYNEQFFGPGTRLTVL.

There are a few counts of this clone. The CDR3 region is CASSSTQAVGYTF. The CDR3 DNA is TGTGCCAGCAGCTCGACCCAGGCGGTCGGCTACACCTTC. This sequence joins TRBV7-9 and TRBJ1-2; D not resolved. Looked up from germline, CDR1 is SEHNR and CDR2 is FQNEAQ (reference sequence). V lost 4 bases and J 8 bases, leaving 14 bases between the germline ends. The CDR3 consists of 13 residues.

The chain has TRBV29-1 and TRBJ1-4; TRBD1 is a possible D gene (6 bases). V was trimmed by 7 bases and J by 7 bases, leaving 13 bases between them. The germline V gene has CDR1 SQVTM and CDR2 ANQGSEA. This CDR3 region has 12 residues. The CDR3 nucleotides read TGCAGCGGTGGGACAATTGGTGAAAAACTGTTTTTT. Its translation is CSGGTIGEKLFF.

In this sample, this clone turned up a few times. Written as DNA, the CDR3 is TGTGCCAGCAAACAGACGTTCGGTGGTGAAAAACTGTTTTTT. This encodes CASKQTFGGEKLFF. The chain couples TRBV6-1 to TRBJ1-4; D is undetermined. Germline lookup yields CDR1 MNHNS and CDR2 SASEGT. The CDR3 is made up of 14 amino acids. The V end was cut by 7 bases, the J end by 7 bases, with 16 bases between.

This clone was counted a few times. In DNA, the CDR3 is TGTGCCAGCAGCTCGGAGCAAGTCGAGCAGTACTTC. It specifies CASSSEQVEQYF. The rearrangement uses TRBV5-5 and TRBJ2-7; no firm D call. CDR1 is SGHKS, CDR2 YYEKEE, per germline (reference sequence). The CDR3 covers 12 residues. Trimming cost V 3 bases and J 6 bases, with 10 bases left between them.

The chain joins TRBV7-2 to TRBJ1-3; D is perhaps TRBD1 (5 bases). The germline V gene encodes CDR1 SGHTA and CDR2 FQGNSA. The CDR3 totals 15 residues. V was cut by 5 bases and J by 2 bases, with 13 bases left in between. The CDR3 loop is CASSDFEGPGNTIYF. CDR3 DNA: TGTGCCAGCAGCGACTTTGAGGGGCCTGGAAACACCATATATTTT.

CDR3 in amino acids: CATRSRDVPETQYF. CDR3 sequence (DNA): TGTGCCACTCGGAGCCGGGACGTTCCAGAGACCCAGTACTTC. V and J are TRBV27 and TRBJ2-5, with D tentatively TRBD1 or TRBD2 (5 bases each). This CDR3 spans 14 amino acids. With 10 bases removed from V and 4 bases from J, the gap between germline ends came to 19 bases. CDR1 is MNHEY, CDR2 SMNVEV, per germline (reference sequence).

The rearrangement links TRBV25-1 to TRBJ2-7, with 7 bases lining up with TRBD1. CDR1 and CDR2 (germline): MGHDK, SYGVNS. This CDR3 spans 17 amino acids. V was pared by 4 bases and J by 0 bases, with 12 bases of the junction left unmatched. Here the CDR3 DNA reads TGTGCCAGCAGTGGAACAGGGGAATCTCTCTACTCCTACGAGCAGTACTTC. Amino acids: CASSGTGESLYSYEQYF.

This clone has a handful of counts. The CDR3 DNA reads TGTGCCAGCAGCTCAATACCCAGCAATGAGCAGTTCTTC. Its protein is CASSSIPSNEQFF. The gene calls are TRBV7-2 and TRBJ2-1; D call uncertain. CDR1 SGHTA and CDR2 FQGNSA come from the germline V gene. Between the trimmed V and J ends, which lost 4 bases and 6 bases, there was a span of 10 bases. The CDR3 loop spans 13 amino acids.

The chain employs TRBV27 and TRBJ2-1, with 9 bases matching TRBD2. The V gene end was trimmed by 2 bases and the J gene end by 7 bases; junction bases not matched to a gene: 18. Germline assignment: CDR1 MNHEY and CDR2 SMNVEV (reference sequence). CDR3 length: 19 amino acids. CDR3 nucleotides: TGTGCCAGCAGTTTACGAATTCCGGGGCTAGCGGGAACCCTGAATGAGCAGTTCTTC. Amino acids: CASSLRIPGLAGTLNEQFF.

V usage is TRBV7-9 and J usage is TRBJ1-1; 8 nucleotides match TRBD1. V shed 7 bases, J shed 11 bases, and the junction held 9 bases outside the gene matches. The CDR3 is made up of 12 amino acids. Germline V lookup: CDR1 SEHNR, CDR2 FQNEAQ (reference sequence). Here the CDR3 DNA reads TGTGCCAGCATGCGGACAGGGCTAAAGGCTTTCTTT. It is translated as CASMRTGLKAFF.

V gene TRBV11-2 combines with J gene TRBJ1-5, with D perhaps TRBD1 (5 bases). Trimming pared 5 bases from V and 4 bases from J, leaving 15 bases between. The V gene's germline CDR1 is SGHAT and CDR2 FQNNGV. CDR3 length equals 15 residues. CDR3 bases: TGTGCCAGCAGCCGGGGCCTCTTGGGTAATCAGCCCCAGCATTTT. This translates into CASSRGLLGNQPQHF.

V is TRBV7-3 and J is TRBJ2-3; D is possibly TRBD1 or TRBD2 (6 bases each). The CDR3 consists of 16 residues. Per germline, CDR1 SGHTA and CDR2 FQGTGA. With 5 bases removed from V and 2 bases from J, the gap between germline ends came to 17 bases. CDR3 in DNA: TGTGCCAGCAGCCCGTTCGCGGGACACCTCACAGATACGCAGTATTTT. Encoded protein: CASSPFAGHLTDTQYF.

The rearrangement uses TRBV10-3 and TRBJ2-7; 9 bases fit TRBD2. The germline V gene has CDR1 ENHRY and CDR2 SYGVKD. This CDR3 region has 14 residues. Unmatched junction bases numbered 7, after V lost 6 bases and J lost 4 bases. CDR3: CAIRVSGRYYEQYF. The CDR3 region has the DNA TGTGCCATCAGAGTTAGCGGGAGATATTACGAGCAGTACTTC.

This clone was seen ten or more times. The CDR3 DNA reads as TGTGCCAGCAGTGCGGCCCCCACCTACGAGCAGTACTTC. Encoded protein: CASSAAPTYEQYF. The rearrangement uses TRBV27 and TRBJ2-7; no definite D call. The V and J ends lost 5 bases and 2 bases respectively, with 10 bases between them. Germline V lookup: CDR1 MNHEY, CDR2 SMNVEV (reference sequence). This CDR3 is 13 amino acids long.

The rearrangement uses TRBV28 and TRBJ2-3; possibly TRBD2 for D (5 bases). The V gene's germline CDR1 is MDHEN and CDR2 SYDVKM. The V gene lost 5 bases and the J gene lost 4 bases, with 16 bases spanning the gap. The CDR3 totals 15 residues. This CDR3 reads CASSILTINADTQYF. CDR3 bases: TGTGCCAGCAGTATCCTGACTATCAATGCAGATACGCAGTATTTT. The full variable domain, completed using reference TRBV28 and TRBJ2-3, is DVKVTQSSRYLVKRTGEKVFLECVQDMDHENMFWYRQDPGLGLRLIYFSYDVKMKEKGDIPEGYSVSREKKERFSLILESASTNQTSMYLCASSILTINADTQYFGPGTRLTVL.

This chain connects TRBV4-2 to TRBJ2-2; possible D gene TRBD2, 6 bases. The CDR3 is 16 amino acids. The V end was cut by 6 bases, the J end by 5 bases, with 19 bases between. The germline V gene has CDR1 LGHNA and CDR2 YNFKEQ. CDR3 sequence: CASSPRGAGLTGELFF. The CDR3 region has the DNA TGTGCCAGCAGTCCCCGCGGGGCAGGCTTAACCGGGGAGCTGTTTTTT.